The source of this T cell receptor (beta chain) is a study of cytomegalovirus exposure and HLA in healthy donors. Study-wide context: Genetic ancestry analysis placed around four fifths of the 300 to 500 donors that were genotyped in the Caucasian-associated cluster. Whole-study results and caveats: In an earlier analysis, most TCR beta V segments were productive about 87% or about 30% of the time. A later analysis reported that several of the most significant clusters appeared to be linked to common viral pathogens, among them Epstein-Barr virus.

Regarding this clone: Its antigen remains unknown.

The primer mix had 60 Vbeta and 13 Jbeta primers. How the authors handled the data: Later reanalysis found 75 million to 100 million unique TCR beta chains, around 9.9 million of them shared. Only in-frame clones appear in the TCRdb table, and some are missing; sequencing was by immunoSEQ multiplex PCR. V and J calls and clone size are copied from that table; D and trimming were computed from the DNA. The data show under 200,000 clones, 84% seen once. The specimen sequenced was PBMCs. The TCR comes from a man younger than 40 in good health and CMV-seronegative.

The CDR3 reads CASSRTGNTIYF. CDR3 bases: TGTGCCAGCAGCAGGACAGGAAACACCATATATTTT. V and J are TRBV5-6 and TRBJ1-3; TRBD1 is a possible D gene (5 bases). The germline CDR1 and CDR2 sequences are SGHDT and YYEEEE. V was clipped by 4 bases and J by 4 bases, with 6 bases between them. The CDR3 consists of 12 residues.